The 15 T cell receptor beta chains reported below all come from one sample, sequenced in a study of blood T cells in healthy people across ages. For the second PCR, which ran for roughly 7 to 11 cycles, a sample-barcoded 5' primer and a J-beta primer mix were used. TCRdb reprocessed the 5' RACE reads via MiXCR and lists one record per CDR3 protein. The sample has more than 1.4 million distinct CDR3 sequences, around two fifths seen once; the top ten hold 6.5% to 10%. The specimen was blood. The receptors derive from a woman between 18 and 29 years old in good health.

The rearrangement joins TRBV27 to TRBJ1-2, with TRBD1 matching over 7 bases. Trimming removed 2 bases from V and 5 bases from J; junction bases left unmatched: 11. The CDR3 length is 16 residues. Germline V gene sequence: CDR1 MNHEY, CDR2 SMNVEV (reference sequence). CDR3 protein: CASSLTLGTAPYGYTF. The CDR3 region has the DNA TGTGCCAGCAGTTTAACACTGGGGACAGCGCCTTATGGCTACACCTTC.

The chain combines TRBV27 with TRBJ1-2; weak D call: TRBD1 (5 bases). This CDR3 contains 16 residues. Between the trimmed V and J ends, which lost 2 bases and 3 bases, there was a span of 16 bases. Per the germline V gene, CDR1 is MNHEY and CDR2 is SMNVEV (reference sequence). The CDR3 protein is CASSLTPGRDYYGYTF. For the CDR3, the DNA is TGTGCCAGCAGTTTAACCCCGGGCAGGGACTACTATGGCTACACCTTC.

CDR3 sequence: CSARNGPSDAFF. The CDR3 DNA follows: TGCAGTGCTAGAAATGGGCCCAGCGACGCTTTCTTT. The chain is built from TRBV20-1 and TRBJ1-1, with D hard to call. Germline CDR1 is DFQATT and CDR2 is SNEGSKA (reference sequence). This CDR3 spans 12 amino acids. Trimming left V 2 bases short and J 11 bases short, with 15 bases between.

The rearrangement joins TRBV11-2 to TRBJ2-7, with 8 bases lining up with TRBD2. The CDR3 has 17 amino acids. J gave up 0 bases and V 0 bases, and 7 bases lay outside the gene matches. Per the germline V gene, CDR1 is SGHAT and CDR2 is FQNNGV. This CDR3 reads CASSLDMRGALSYEQYF. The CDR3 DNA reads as TGTGCCAGCAGCTTAGATATGCGGGGGGCCCTCTCCTACGAGCAGTACTTC.

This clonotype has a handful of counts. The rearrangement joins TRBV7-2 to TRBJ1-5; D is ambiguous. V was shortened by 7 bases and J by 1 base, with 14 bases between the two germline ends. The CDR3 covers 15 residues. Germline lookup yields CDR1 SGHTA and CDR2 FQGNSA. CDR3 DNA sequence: TGTGCCAGCACCCCCCAGGTGGGCAGCAATCAGCCCCAGCATTTT. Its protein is CASTPQVGSNQPQHF.

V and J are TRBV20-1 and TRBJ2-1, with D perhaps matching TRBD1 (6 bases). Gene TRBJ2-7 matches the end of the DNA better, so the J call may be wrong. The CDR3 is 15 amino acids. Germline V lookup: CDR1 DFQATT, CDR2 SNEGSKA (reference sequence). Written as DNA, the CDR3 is TGCAGTGCTAGGGAGTCAACAGGGCACCCCTACGAGCAGTACTTC. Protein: CSARESTGHPYEQYF.

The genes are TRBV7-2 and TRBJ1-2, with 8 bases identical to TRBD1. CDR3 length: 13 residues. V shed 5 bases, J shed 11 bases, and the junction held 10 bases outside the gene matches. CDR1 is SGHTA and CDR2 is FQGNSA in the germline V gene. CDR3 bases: TGTGCCAGCAGCCCTACCGACAGGGGCGGGTACACCTTC. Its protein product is CASSPTDRGGYTF.

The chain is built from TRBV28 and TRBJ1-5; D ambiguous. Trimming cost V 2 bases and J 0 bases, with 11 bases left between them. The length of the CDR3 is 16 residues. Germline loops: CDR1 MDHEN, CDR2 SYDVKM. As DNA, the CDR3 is TGTGCCAGCAGTTTAAGGTCAGCTTATAGCAATCAGCCCCAGCATTTT. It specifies CASSLRSAYSNQPQHF.

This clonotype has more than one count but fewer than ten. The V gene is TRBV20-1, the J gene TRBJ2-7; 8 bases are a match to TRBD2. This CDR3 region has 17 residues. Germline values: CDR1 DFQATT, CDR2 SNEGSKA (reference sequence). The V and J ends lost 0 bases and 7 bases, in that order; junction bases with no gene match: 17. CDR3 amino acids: CSARDIGLAGPVGEQYF. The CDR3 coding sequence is TGCAGTGCTAGAGATATAGGATTAGCGGGACCCGTTGGGGAGCAGTACTTC.

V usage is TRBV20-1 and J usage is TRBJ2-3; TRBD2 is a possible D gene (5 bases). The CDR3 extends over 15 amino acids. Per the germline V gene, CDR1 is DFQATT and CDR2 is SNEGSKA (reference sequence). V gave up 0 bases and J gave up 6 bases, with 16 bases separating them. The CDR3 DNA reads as TGCAGTGCTAGAGATCAGCGGTCGCCATGGGATACGCAGTATTTT. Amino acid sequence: CSARDQRSPWDTQYF.

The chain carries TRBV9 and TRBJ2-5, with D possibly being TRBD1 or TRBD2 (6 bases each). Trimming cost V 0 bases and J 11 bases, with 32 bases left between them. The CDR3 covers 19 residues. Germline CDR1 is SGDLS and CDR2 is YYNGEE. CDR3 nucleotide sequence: TGTGCCAGCAGCGTAGCTACCCTTCGACAGGCGGGGACAAACAATGAGCAGTACTTC. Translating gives CASSVATLRQAGTNNEQYF.

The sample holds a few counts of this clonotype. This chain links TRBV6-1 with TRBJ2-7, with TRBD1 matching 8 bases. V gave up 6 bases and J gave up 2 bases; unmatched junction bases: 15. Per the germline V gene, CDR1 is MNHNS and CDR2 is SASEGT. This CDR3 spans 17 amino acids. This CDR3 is CASRGPWGTGITYEQYF. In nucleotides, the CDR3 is TGTGCCAGCAGAGGCCCCTGGGGGACAGGTATTACCTACGAGCAGTACTTC.

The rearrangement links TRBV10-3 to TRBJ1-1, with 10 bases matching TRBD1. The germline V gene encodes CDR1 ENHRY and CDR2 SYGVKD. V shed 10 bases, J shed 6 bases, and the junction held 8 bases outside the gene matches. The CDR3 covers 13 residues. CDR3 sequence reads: CASAGTGDAEAFF. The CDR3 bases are TGTGCCAGTGCCGGGACAGGGGATGCTGAAGCTTTCTTT.

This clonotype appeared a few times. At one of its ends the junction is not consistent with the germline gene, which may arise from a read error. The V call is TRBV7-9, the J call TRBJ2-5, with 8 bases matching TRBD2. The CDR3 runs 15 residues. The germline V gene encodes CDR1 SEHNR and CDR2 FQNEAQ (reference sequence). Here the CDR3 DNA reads TGTGCCAGCGGCTTTAGCGGGGCCGGTCAAGAGACCCAGTACTTC. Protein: CASGFSGAGQETQYF.

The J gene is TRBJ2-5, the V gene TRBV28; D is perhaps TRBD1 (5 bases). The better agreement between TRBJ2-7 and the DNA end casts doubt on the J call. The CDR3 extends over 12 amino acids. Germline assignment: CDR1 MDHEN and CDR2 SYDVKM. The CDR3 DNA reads TGTGCCAGCGGCCTCAGGGTCGGCGAGCAGTACTTC. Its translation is CASGLRVGEQYF.